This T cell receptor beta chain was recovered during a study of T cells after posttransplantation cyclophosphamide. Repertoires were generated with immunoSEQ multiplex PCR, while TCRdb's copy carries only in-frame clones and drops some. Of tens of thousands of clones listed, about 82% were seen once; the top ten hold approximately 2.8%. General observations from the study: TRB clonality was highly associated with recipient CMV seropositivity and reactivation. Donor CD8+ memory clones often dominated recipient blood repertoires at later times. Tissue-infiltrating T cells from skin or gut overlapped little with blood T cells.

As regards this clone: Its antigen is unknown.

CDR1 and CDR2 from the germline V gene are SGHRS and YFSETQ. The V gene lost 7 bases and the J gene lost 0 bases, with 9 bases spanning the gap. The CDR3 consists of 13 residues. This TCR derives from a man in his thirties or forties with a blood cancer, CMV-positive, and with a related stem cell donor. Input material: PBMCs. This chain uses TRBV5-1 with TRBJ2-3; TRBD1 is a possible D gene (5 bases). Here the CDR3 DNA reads TGCGCCAGCTGGGGCGGTAGCACAGATACGCAGTATTTT. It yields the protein CASWGGSTDTQYF.